The present T cell receptor beta chain was sequenced within a study of blood T cells in healthy people across ages. Primed by a sample-barcoded 5' primer and a J-beta primer mix, a second PCR proceeded for about 7 to 12 cycles. From the 5' RACE reads, TCRdb called clonotypes with MiXCR, one entry per CDR3 protein. Of 700,000 to 900,000 distinct CDR3 sequences listed, about 48% are singletons. As concerns this clonotype: Its antigen is unidentified.

Study-wide findings and caveats: Unsorted PBMCs ruled out conclusive naive versus antigen-experienced comparison. More naive CD4+ cells and higher diversity marked long-lived donors relative to aged donors.

V lost 6 bases and J lost 4; bases outside the gene matches: 9. The germline V gene encodes CDR1 DFQATT and CDR2 SNEGSKA (reference sequence). The CDR3 length is 13 residues. Sequenced: blood. The receptor was derived from a man older than 75 in good health. The rearrangement joins TRBV20-1 to TRBJ2-7, with 7 bases aligning to TRBD1. The CDR3 here is CSARQGFRYEQYF. The CDR3 DNA sequence: TGCAGTGCCCGACAGGGCTTTAGGTACGAGCAGTACTTC.